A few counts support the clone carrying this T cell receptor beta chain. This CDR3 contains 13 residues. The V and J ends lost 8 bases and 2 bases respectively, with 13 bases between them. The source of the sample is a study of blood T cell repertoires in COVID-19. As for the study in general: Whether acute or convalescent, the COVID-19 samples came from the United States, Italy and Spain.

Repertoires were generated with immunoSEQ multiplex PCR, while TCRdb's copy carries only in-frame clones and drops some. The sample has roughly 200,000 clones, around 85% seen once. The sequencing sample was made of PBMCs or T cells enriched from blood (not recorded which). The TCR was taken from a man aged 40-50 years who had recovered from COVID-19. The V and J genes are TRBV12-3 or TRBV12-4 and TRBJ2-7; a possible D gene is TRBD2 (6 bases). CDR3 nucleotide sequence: TGTGCCAGCGCGGGGACCGCCACCTACGAGCAGTACTTC. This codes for CASAGTATYEQYF.